The present entry profiles one T cell receptor (beta chain) with its context. V lost 0 bases and J lost 1, with 10 bases in between. CDR1 SGHDN and CDR2 FVKESK come from the germline V gene. This CDR3 contains 16 residues. These data originate in a study of blood T cell repertoires in COVID-19. Study summary: Whether acute or convalescent, the COVID-19 samples came from the United States, Italy and Spain. The cDNA or gDNA used as material had been derived from T cells, B-cell-depleted T cells, or PBMCs.

Per the authors' pipeline: Reference gene primer amplification yielded estimated nucleated cell counts. This table comes from immunoSEQ multiplex PCR, and its TCRdb copy is limited to in-frame clones, with some not included. Clone size and the V and J calls come from that table; the DNA yielded D and trimming. The table has 100,000 to 150,000 clones, 80% to 90% seen once. The V gene is TRBV14, the J gene TRBJ2-1; tentatively, D is TRBD2 (6 bases). Sequencing was performed on peripheral blood. This TCR derives from a man aged 40-50 years with acute or convalescent COVID-19. The CDR3 reads CASSQEGGKSYNEQFF. DNA of the CDR3: TGTGCCAGCAGCCAAGAAGGAGGGAAGTCCTACAATGAGCAGTTCTTC.